The subject of this entry is one T cell receptor beta chain. This clone was observed a handful of times. Its target antigen remains unknown. There are no base qualities to consult, and no much larger clone falls within one base. At diagnosis, peripheral blood, uninvolved tumor-adjacent lung and tumor were collected and stored as a combination of fresh-frozen and FFPE material. For TCR repertoire profiling, blood samples were analyzed as peripheral blood mononuclear cells. The data are from a study of T cells in localized non-small cell lung cancer (dated by TCRdb to 2019 to 2021). In the study overall: The study examined T cell repertoires in approximately 240 patients with early-stage NSCLC and compared tumors with uninvolved tumor-adjacent lungs. The cohort was made up of around 220 treatment-naive NSCLC patients whose localized lung tumors had been resected. The mean age of the NSCLC patients was roughly 63 years, with 120 to 150 men and 107 women.

From cysteine to phenylalanine, the CDR3 is 14 amino acids long. The retained sequence is limited to the CDR3, 42 bases, with the frame set at the first base. Taken from the germline V gene, the CDR1 and CDR2 loops are SNHLY and FYNNEI. V is reduced by 4 bases and J by 3 bases, leaving a spacing of 12 bases between them. TCR beta CDR3 regions were sequenced from DNA using the immunoSEQ Assay. Turning to the authors' computational methods: T cell density was computed as TCR beta template counts normalized to usable DNA estimated by amplifying housekeeping genes. The preseqR package was used to estimate richness by extrapolating to 400,000 templates for PBMC samples and to 120,000 templates for tissue samples. Clonality was defined by subtracting Pielou's evenness from one. Tissue-enriched TCRs were identified through differential abundance testing performed on productive amino-acid clonotypes, with a minimum total count of 5 and an alpha of 0.1. Repertoire overlap between compartments was quantified with the Jaccard Index and Morisita Overlap Index. TCR beta CDR3s were clustered by GLIPH together with public tetramer-defined viral CDR3s, and at least three viral sequences plus V-gene enrichment were required for viral motifs. The table was pulled from immuneACCESS by TCRdb, which kept in-frame rearrangements only. Such tables lose some clones; where checked, under half of the loss comes from unresolved V genes, and the rest has no known cause. The V and J calls and the clone size are those of that table, but D and trimming were determined from the DNA. This sample has approximately 70,000 clones in its table, and 81% of those were observed once. The ten most abundant clones make up just over 4.5% of the sample.

General findings and caveats noted by the study authors: Higher blood T cell density associated with longer overall survival, while higher adjacent-lung clonality associated with shorter survival. Uninvolved tumor-adjacent lung showed the highest T cell clonality, higher than tumor, which suggests more focused antigenic responses in the adjacent lung. Since the design was exploratory, TCR variables were selected using unadjusted p-values with no false-discovery rate correction. Because multi-region sequencing of the tumors was not done, intratumor heterogeneity could not be ruled out. A median of around 50 of the top 100 tumor clones turned up in the paired uninvolved adjacent lung, and roughly 28 of those clones also ranked among the top 100 of that same adjacent lung.

This receptor was identified in a man aged 35-75 years with stage II lung adenocarcinoma. In this chain, TRBV2 is recombined with TRBJ1-2; no confident D gene assignment can be made. Sequencing used PBMCs, obtained before any cancer treatment. In nucleotides, the sequence is TGTGCCAGCAGTGTCACCACCCAAGACTATGGCTACACCTTC. Its protein product is CASSVTTQDYGYTF. The full variable domain, with segments outside the CDR3 supplied by the reference TRBV2 and TRBJ1-2 proteins, appears as EPEVTQTPSHQVTQMGQEVILRCVPISNHLYFYWYRQILGQKVEFLVSFYNNEISEKSEIFDDQFSVERPDGSNFTLKIRSTKLEDSAMYFCASSVTTQDYGYTFGSGTRLTVV.